This entry features one T cell receptor beta chain sequence. Primers for the PCR totalled 60 Vbeta and 13 Jbeta. TCRdb's copy holds only in-frame clones and misses some; the assay was immunoSEQ multiplex PCR. This table has 100,000 to 150,000 clones, roughly 70% appearing once. The sample originates from a study of cytomegalovirus exposure and HLA in healthy donors. Germline V gene data show CDR1 as ENHRY and CDR2 as SYGVKD. The CDR3 is made up of 13 amino acids. V gave up 7 bases and J gave up 2 bases, with 9 bases separating them. Sequencing was carried out using PBMCs. The gene calls are TRBV10-3 and TRBJ2-1, with D maybe TRBD2 (5 bases). The source is a man aged 35 to 55 in good health and CMV-seropositive. CDR3 region: CAITETTYNEQFF. CDR3 nucleotide sequence: TGTGCCATCACGGAGACTACCTACAATGAGCAGTTCTTC.